This T cell receptor beta chain was found in a study of T cells expressing NK-cell markers. TCRdb re-called the 5' RACE reads and catalogs CDR3 proteins one per entry, DNA excluded. This sample lists about 190,000 distinct CDR3 sequences; its ten largest clones have around 20%. The length of the CDR3 is 12 residues. The germline gives CDR1 MGHRA, CDR2 YSYEKL. The J gene is TRBJ1-1, the V gene TRBV4-1; the TCRdb D gene call, TRBD1, has no DNA to confirm it. Input material: blood T cells: a sorted CD56 or NKG2C T cell subset, CD4+ or CD8+ T cells, or bulk PBMC T cells (not recorded which). This sequence originates from a man aged 18 to 70 in good health. Here the CDR3 reads CASSSMGGEAFF.